This T cell receptor beta chain was sequenced during a study of T cell responses to AZD1222 COVID-19 vaccine. Study-wide background: Analysis merged second doses at about 4 or about 12 weeks. General study points: The repertoires were collected only after the peak T cell response. Vaccine-related CD4 TCRs covered spike, predominating at 160-218 and 743-854. After two AZD1222 doses, spike-specific TCR breadth and depth rose versus day 0.

Germline CDR1 ENHRY, CDR2 SYGVKD. J gave up 5 bases and V 6 bases, and 7 bases lay outside the gene matches. The CDR3 has 13 amino acids. Only in-frame clones appear in the TCRdb table, and some are missing; sequencing was by immunoSEQ multiplex PCR. The repertoire includes about 120,000 clones, 70% to 90% of them detected once, and 9% to 9.5% sits in the top ten. This clone was observed a few times. No antigen is known for it. This specimen was peripheral blood, taken on day 0 of AZD1222 vaccination. The chain recombines TRBV10-3 with TRBJ2-7, with 7 bases aligning to TRBD1. The TCR originated in an adult in good health. CDR3 loop: CAIRDRLEHEQYF. The CDR3 coding sequence is TGTGCCATCAGGGACAGGTTGGAACACGAGCAGTACTTC.